The 10 T cell receptor beta chains in this list originate from one sample, sequenced in a study of shared clonotypes between healthy human individuals. The table came from immunoSEQ multiplex PCR; TCRdb's copy has only in-frame clones and leaves some out. The sample records under 600,000 clones, roughly 79% being singletons. Sequencing was carried out using PBMCs. Receptors were obtained from a woman aged 40 to 50 in good health. Some clones in this sample may be carry-over from other donors' samples.

This chain joins TRBV30 and TRBJ2-1; 8 bases map to TRBD1. CDR1 and CDR2 (germline): GTSNPN, SVGIG (reference sequence). The CDR3 contains 12 residues. CDR3 loop: CALGQVDWEQFF. The CDR3 DNA reads as TGTGCACTGGGACAGGTGGATTGGGAGCAGTTCTTC.

The CDR3 protein is CASSLRGPAYEQYF. The CDR3 region has the DNA TGTGCCAGCAGTTTAAGGGGACCGGCCTACGAGCAGTACTTC. The chain uses TRBV27 and TRBJ2-7; D may match TRBD1 or TRBD2 (5 bases each). With 2 bases removed from V and 2 bases from J, the gap between germline ends came to 10 bases. Germline lookup yields CDR1 MNHEY and CDR2 SMNVEV (reference sequence). The CDR3 is made up of 14 amino acids.

This clone appeared once. The chain couples TRBV18 to TRBJ2-1; 8 bases align to TRBD2. The germline V gene has CDR1 KGHSH and CDR2 LQKENI. This CDR3 is built from 16 residues. Losses at the gene ends were 0 bases for V and 9 bases for J; bases not matched to a gene: 10. CDR3 region: CASSPPRYGRVGEQFF. DNA for the CDR3: TGTGCCAGCTCACCACCCCGTTACGGGAGGGTCGGTGAGCAGTTCTTC.

The chain joins TRBV10-2 to TRBJ2-1, with D unresolved. Deletions cut 3 bases from V and 10 bases from J, with 10 bases between. Germline assignment: CDR1 WSHSY and CDR2 SAAADI. There are 12 residues in the CDR3. Here the CDR3 DNA reads TGCGCCAGCAGTGATTTGGGCCCAGAGCAGTTCTTC. Translation gives CASSDLGPEQFF.

This clone was observed a few times. V and J are TRBV27 and TRBJ1-1; no clear D gene. Germline V lookup: CDR1 MNHEY, CDR2 SMNVEV (reference sequence). This CDR3 is built from 16 residues. The V end lost 6 bases, the J end lost 5 bases, and 22 bases lay between the germline ends. The CDR3 coding sequence is TGTGCCAGCAGCCCTAACCCGGGCCTCAGGTGGACTGAAGCTTTCTTT. Protein: CASSPNPGLRWTEAFF.

V is TRBV30 and J is TRBJ1-6; D is ambiguous. Trimming removed 2 bases at V and 10 bases at J, with 12 bases between. CDR1 and CDR2 from the germline V gene are GTSNPN and SVGIG (reference sequence). This CDR3 comprises 13 residues. The CDR3 region has the DNA TGTGCCTGGAGTTTAACAGCAAAATCACCCCTCCACTTT. It is translated as CAWSLTAKSPLHF. Full variable domain (rest looked up from reference TRBV30 and TRBJ1-6): SQTIHQWPATLVQPVGSPLSLECTVEGTSNPNLYWYRQAAGRGLQLLFYSVGIGQISSEVPQNLSASRPQDRQFILSSKKLLLSDSGFYLCAWSLTAKSPLHFGNGTRLTVT.

Details on this clone: Within the sample, other DNA sequences also encode this same CDR3. The V and J genes are TRBV19 and TRBJ2-3; 8 positions match TRBD1. The CDR3 has 14 amino acids. CDR1 and CDR2 from the germline V gene are LNHDA and SQIVND (reference sequence). The V segment lost 4 bases and the J segment 0 bases; nucleotides outside the gene matches: 0. The CDR3 DNA reads as TGTGCCAGTAGTAGGACAGGGAGCACAGATACGCAGTATTTT. This sequence encodes CASSRTGSTDTQYF.

The chain recombines TRBV7-1 with TRBJ2-7; no clear D. TRBV7-1 is an ORF for which the function is uncertain. The CDR3 length is 13 residues. The V gene lost 4 bases and the J gene lost 2 bases, with 9 bases spanning the gap. CDR3 DNA sequence: TGTGCCAGCAGCTTACTTCAGGCCTACGAGCAGTACTTC. Translating gives CASSLLQAYEQYF.

A single count supports this clone. The chain links TRBV7-3 to TRBJ2-2, with 7 bases identical to TRBD1. Trimming at V came to 1 base and at J to 7 bases, leaving 3 bases not matched to a gene. Germline values: CDR1 SGHTA, CDR2 FQGTGA. The CDR3 runs to 14 residues. For the CDR3, the DNA is TGTGCCAGCAGCTTAATACAGGGGTTCGGGGAGCTGTTTTTT. It encodes CASSLIQGFGELFF. Full variable domain (missing parts from reference TRBV7-3 and TRBJ2-2): GAGVSQTPSNKVTEKGKYVELRCDPISGHTALYWYRQSLGQGPEFLIYFQGTGAADDSGLPNDRFFAVRPEGSVSTLKIQRTERGDSAVYLCASSLIQGFGELFFGEGSRLTVL.

This clone was counted a few times. This chain uses TRBV7-3 with TRBJ2-1; 14 bases line up with TRBD2. The CDR3 loop spans 17 amino acids. CDR1 and CDR2 from the germline V gene are SGHTA and FQGTGA. J gave up 10 bases and V 4 bases, and 12 bases lay outside the gene matches. CDR3 coding DNA: TGTGCCAGCAGCTACCGGACTAGCGGGAGGACTCGGAACGAGCAGTTCTTC. It encodes CASSYRTSGRTRNEQFF.